A single TCR beta chain is shown here with its context. At one boundary the junction diverges from the germline segment, which might be a read error. This sample stems from a study of control samples from healthy donors and cancer patients. Measured with immunoSEQ multiplex PCR; TCRdb has only the in-frame clones, and not every one. This table holds around 110,000 clones, roughly nine tenths found once. Germline values: CDR1 MNHEY, CDR2 SVGEGT. This CDR3 region has 12 residues. The sequenced material came from PBMCs. This clonotype was obtained from a woman aged 50 to 60 with colorectal cancer. The J gene is TRBJ2-7, the V gene TRBV6-2 or TRBV6-3; D is undetermined. CDR3 DNA sequence: TGTGCCAGCCGCCCGGGCTCCCACGAGCAGTACTTC. It encodes CASRPGSHEQYF.